Presented here are 4 T cell receptor beta chains from one specimen sequenced in a study of vaccination and CD4 T cells after COVID-19. These receptors lack a known antigen. The Oncomine TCR Beta short-read assay was applied to DNA of cultured CD4+ T cells. TCRdb recomputed calls from the PCR reads with MiXCR, one row per CDR3 protein. The sample shows around 15,000 distinct CDR3 sequences, approximately 42% of them seen only once. Specified treatment: approximately 11-day PBMC culture with coronavirus spike peptide pools or control peptides (ViraFEST assay). Sequencing input: cultured CD4+ T cells from blood. The source is a human donor with COVID-19.

This chain connects TRBV28 to TRBJ1-5; no reliable D call. The V and J ends lost 10 bases and 0 bases respectively, with 7 bases between them. CDR3 length: 12 amino acids. Per the germline V gene, CDR1 is MDHEN and CDR2 is SYDVKM. Written as DNA, the CDR3 is TGTGCCACCAGCTATAGCAATCAGCCCCAGCATTTT. Encoded protein: CATSYSNQPQHF.

The chain recombines TRBV20-1 with TRBJ1-2; TRBD1 might be the D (6 bases). The CDR3 runs to 12 residues. The V and J ends lost 5 bases and 3 bases respectively, with 10 bases between them. Germline V gives CDR1 DFQATT, CDR2 SNEGSKA (reference sequence). The CDR3 DNA sequence: TGCAGTGCTCGACAGGACCACTATGGCTACACCTTC. Amino acid sequence: CSARQDHYGYTF.

This chain connects TRBV12-3 or TRBV12-4 to TRBJ1-1; D not certain. Trimming took off 3 bases at V and 1 base at J, with 6 bases between the two ends. The CDR3 is 13 residues long. The CDR3 spells CASSLLENTEAFF. As DNA, the CDR3 is TGTGCCAGCAGTTTGCTCGAGAACACTGAAGCTTTCTTT.

The V and J genes are TRBV6-1 and TRBJ1-1; D perhaps matches TRBD1 (5 bases). Germline CDR1 is MNHNS and CDR2 is SASEGT. This CDR3 has 14 residues. Trimming removed 2 bases at V and 4 bases at J, with 11 bases between. The CDR3, as DNA: TGTGCCAGCAGTGAACAGGGTTCCGCCACTGAAGCTTTCTTT. This sequence encodes CASSEQGSATEAFF.